The 2 T cell receptor beta chains reported below all come from one sample, sequenced in a study of radiotherapy plus CTLA-4 blockade in lung cancer. Some clones are missing from TCRdb's copy, which holds only in-frame ones; the method was immunoSEQ multiplex PCR. The sample includes approximately 94,000 clones, around 83% of them seen just once. The sample was peripheral blood, taken from a patient treated with radiotherapy plus ipilimumab. The receptors were sampled from a human donor with non-small cell lung cancer that progressed on radiotherapy plus ipilimumab.

This chain links TRBV7-9 with TRBJ1-4; 11 bases match TRBD1. Trimming removed 9 bases from V and 10 bases from J; junction bases left unmatched: 13. Germline V gene sequence: CDR1 SEHNR, CDR2 FQNEAQ (reference sequence). The CDR3 consists of 15 residues. In DNA, the CDR3 is TGTGCCAGTCAAAGAGGGGGACAGGGGGACAGAAAACTGTTTTTT. It codes for CASQRGGQGDRKLFF.

The gene calls are TRBV28 and TRBJ1-5, with TRBD1 identical over 9 bases. Germline CDR1 reads MDHEN; CDR2 reads SYDVKM. CDR3 length: 15 amino acids. V was pared by 5 bases and J by 4 bases, with 6 bases of the junction left unmatched. CDR3 in amino acids: CASSPRGTGNQPQHF. The CDR3 coding sequence is TGTGCCAGCAGTCCCCGCGGGACAGGGAATCAGCCCCAGCATTTT.